This paragraph covers one TCR beta chain sequence. The length of the CDR3 is 18 residues. V lost 1 base and J 0 bases, leaving 13 bases between the germline ends. Germline values: CDR1 LGHDT, CDR2 YNNKEL (reference sequence). TCRdb re-called the 5' RACE reads with MiXCR, one entry per CDR3 protein. The table shows roughly 48,000 distinct CDR3 sequences, with 6.6% occurring only once. The data are from a study of T cells after yellow fever vaccination. Whole-study results and caveats: The secondary response was weaker, and its peak arrived faster, on day 5 versus 15.

This receptor was taken from a man aged 18-30 years who received the YFV17D yellow fever vaccine. The rearrangement links TRBV3-1 to TRBJ1-6; D is undetermined. The source was CD8+ T cells not binding an NS4B(214-222) dextramer, sorted from PBMCs, collected roughly seven weeks after the first yellow fever vaccination. In DNA form, the CDR3 reads TGTGCCAGCAGCCAAGGGAGAAAGGGAAGCTCCTATAATTCACCCCTCCACTTT. Its translation is CASSQGRKGSSYNSPLHF.